Listed here is a single T cell receptor (beta chain). Its specificity is not known. Mismatch with germline at one junction end may stem from a read error. This sample stems from a study of tumor-infiltrating lymphocytes in primary liver carcinoma. Findings of the study overall: All five tumor regions shared only about 7-25% of top clones. Tumor-adjacent and tumor-blood pairs shared a smaller degree of overlap than tumor region pairs.

For each extraction, RNA and DNA were obtained together from 20-30 mg of unsorted bulk tissue. There were only treatment-naive patients, all with chronic HBV infection. All tumor samples contained more than 85% viable tumor cells. From germline, CDR1 is SGHVS and CDR2 FQNEAQ. The CDR3 consists of 17 residues. TCR beta cDNA came from approximately 540 ng total RNA, primed with a constant-region primer. Slightly modified ARM-PCR, run as three nested multiplex PCR rounds, produced the TCR beta libraries. PCR rounds one and two used TRBV1-TRBV30 forward primers with a C-beta reverse primer for roughly 9 cycles each. TCRdb re-analysed the multiplex PCR reads in MiXCR, keeping a single row per CDR3 protein. The sample consists of around 70,000 distinct CDR3 sequences, roughly two thirds of them appearing once.

Sequencing used liver tumor tissue from sampling region 4. Subset indicated: tumor region T4, right-lateral pole. The clonotype originates from a man aged 40-49 years with primary liver carcinoma and hepatitis B virus infection. This rearrangement joins TRBV7-8 to TRBJ2-1; 7 positions match TRBD2. CDR3 sequence: CASSLGRSKGKNNDQFF. CDR3 nucleotides: TGTGCCAGCAGCCTCGGGAGGTCGAAAGGGAAGAACAATGATCAGTTCTTC.